These T cell receptor beta chains were read from a single sample in a study of shared clonotypes between healthy human individuals. TCRdb's copy holds only in-frame clones and misses some; the assay was immunoSEQ multiplex PCR. The sample yields around 480,000 clones, about 80% seen once. Material: PBMCs. Receptors were obtained from a woman between 35 and 50 years old in good health. Some clones in this sample may be carry-over from other donors' samples. Both conserved end residues are part of each CDR3. D genes are given only for firm matches. Clone size is stated in some rows and not others, as once, few, many or a class when expanded.

J	size	D	V	DNA	CDR3
TRBJ2-5	-	TRBD1	TRBV7-3	TGTGCCAGCAGCGTCACAGGGGGCGGTGAGACCCAGTACTTC	CASSVTGGGETQYF
TRBJ1-2	-	TRBD1	TRBV5-1	TGCGCCAGCAGGGGGACAGGGGAAAACTATGGCTACACCTTC	CASRGTGENYGYTF
TRBJ1-3	-	-	TRBV28	TGTGCCAGCAGACCCGGGGACGGAGGAAACACCATATATTTT	CASRPGDGGNTIYF
TRBJ2-1	-	TRBD2	TRBV25-1	TGTGCCAGCAGTGAGGGCCCCACTAGCGACTCCTACAATGAGCAGTTCTTC	CASSEGPTSDSYNEQFF
TRBJ2-1	-	TRBD2	TRBV19	TGTGCCAGTAGTAGACGACAAGGACTAGCGGGAGTCGTTTCGAATGAGCAGTTCTTC	CASSRRQGLAGVVSNEQFF
TRBJ2-7	-	-	TRBV11-2	TGTGCCAGCAGCTTAGTTCTAGGGGCGGGCGAGCAGTACTTC	CASSLVLGAGEQYF
TRBJ2-7	-	-	TRBV21-1	TGTGCCAGCAGCAAAGTGACTAGCGGTTACTACTACGAGCAGTACTTC	CASSKVTSGYYYEQYF
TRBJ2-5	-	-	TRBV15	TGTGCCACCAGCCCAGGGGGGAGGGGTACCGGAAAGGAGACCCAGTACTTC	CATSPGGRGTGKETQYF
TRBJ2-1	once	TRBD2	TRBV6-1	TGTGCCAGCAGTGAAGCCACTAGCGGGATTGGCGATGAGCAGTTCTTC	CASSEATSGIGDEQFF
TRBJ2-7	-	-	TRBV11-2	TGTGCCAGCAGCAGGACTGTAAGCTCCTACGAGCAGTACTTC	CASSRTVSSYEQYF
TRBJ2-7	-	-	TRBV13	TGTGCCAGCAGCAGCCGAGGAACCTACGAGCAGTACTTC	CASSSRGTYEQYF
TRBJ1-2	-	TRBD1	TRBV28	TGTGCCAGCAGTTTTCGAAACCCCGGACAGGCTGGTGGCTACACCTTC	CASSFRNPGQAGGYTF
TRBJ1-5	-	-	TRBV4-2	TGTGCCAGCAGCCAAGTCTCTAGCAATCAGCCCCAGCATTTT	CASSQVSSNQPQHF
TRBJ1-1	few	-	TRBV28	TGTGCCAGCAGTTTACCCCTCGGGCCCGAGACTGAAGCTTTCTTT	CASSLPLGPETEAFF
TRBJ2-2	-	TRBD2	TRBV6-5	TGTGCCAGCAGTTACTTTGGACTAGCGGGAGTCGGGGAGCTGTTTTTT	CASSYFGLAGVGELFF
TRBJ2-1	few	TRBD2	TRBV19	TGTGCCAGTGCTTATAGCGGGAGGGCGAACTACAATGAGCAGTTCTTC	CASAYSGRANYNEQFF
TRBJ2-7	-	-	TRBV18	TGTGCCAGCTCACCACCACGGCAGACCTACGAGCAGTACTTC	CASSPPRQTYEQYF
TRBJ1-2	-	-	TRBV7-3	TGTGCCAGCAGCTCCGGGGCAGTTTATGGCTACACCTTC	CASSSGAVYGYTF